This T cell receptor (beta chain) derives from a study of identical twins. This clonotype appeared many times. TCRdb re-derived calls from the 5' RACE reads in MiXCR, one entry per CDR3 protein. The sample lists approximately 280,000 distinct CDR3 sequences, more than 6.5% occurring once. Germline CDR1 LGHNA, CDR2 YNFKEQ. There are 16 residues in the CDR3. V was shortened by 1 base and J by 4 bases, with 15 bases between the two germline ends. The sample also formed part of further work on yellow fever vaccine responses in identical twins.

Sequences were obtained from memory (CD45RO+) T cells sorted from blood. The sequence was obtained from a woman aged 18-35 years in good health. This chain connects TRBV4-2 to TRBJ2-3; unclear D gene. This chain's CDR3 is CASSQGPLSFADTQYF. CDR3 nucleotides: TGTGCCAGCAGCCAAGGGCCACTTTCTTTCGCAGATACGCAGTATTTT.